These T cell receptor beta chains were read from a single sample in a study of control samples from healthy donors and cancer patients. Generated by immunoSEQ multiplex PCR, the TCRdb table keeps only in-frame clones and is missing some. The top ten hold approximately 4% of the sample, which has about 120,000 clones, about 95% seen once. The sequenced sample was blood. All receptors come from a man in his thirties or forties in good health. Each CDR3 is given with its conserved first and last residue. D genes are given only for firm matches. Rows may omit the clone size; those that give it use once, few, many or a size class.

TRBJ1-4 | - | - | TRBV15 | TGTGCCACCAGCAGGGGACAAATCCTTAGTGCTGAAAAACTGTTTTTT | CATSRGQILSAEKLFF
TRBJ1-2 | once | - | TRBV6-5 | TGTGCGAGTACAACGGGGGGCCCAAATGGCTACACCTTC | CASTTGGPNGYTF
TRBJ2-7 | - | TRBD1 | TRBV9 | TGTGCCAGCAGCGACGGACAGGGCTACGAGCAGTACTTC | CASSDGQGYEQYF
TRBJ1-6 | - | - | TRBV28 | TGTGCCAGCAGTTTCCCTTATTCTAATTCACCCCTCCACTTT | CASSFPYSNSPLHF
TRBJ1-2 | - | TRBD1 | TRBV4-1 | TGCGCCAGCAGCCAAGTGGCAGGGGGATACTATGGCTACACCTTC | CASSQVAGGYYGYTF
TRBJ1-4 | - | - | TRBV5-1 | TGCGCCAGCAGCCAGACAGGTGATAATGAAAAACTGTTTTTT | CASSQTGDNEKLFF
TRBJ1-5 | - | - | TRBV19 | TGTGCCAGTAGTACTCCCGGCCGTCGGCAGCCCCAGCATTTT | CASSTPGRRQPQHF
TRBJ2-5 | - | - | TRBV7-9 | TGTGCCAGCAGCTTAGCGCTGACGGGACAAGAGACCCAGTACTTC | CASSLALTGQETQYF
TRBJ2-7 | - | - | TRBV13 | TGTGCCAGCAGCCTCCGAACTACAGGGCGCAACGAGCAGTACTTC | CASSLRTTGRNEQYF
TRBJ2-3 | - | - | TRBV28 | TGTGCCAGCAGTTTGTTTAAGGGGTTAAGCGGCACAGATACGCAGTATTTT | CASSLFKGLSGTDTQYF
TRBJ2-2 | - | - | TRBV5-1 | TGCGCCAGCAGCTCGGGACAGAACACCGGGGAGCTGTTTTTT | CASSSGQNTGELFF
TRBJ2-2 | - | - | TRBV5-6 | TGTGCCAGCAGCTTGTCCGGGGAGCTGTTTTTT | CASSLSGELFF
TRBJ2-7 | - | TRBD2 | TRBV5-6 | TGTGCCAGCAGCTTGGCTCTAGCGGGCTACGAGCAGTACTTC | CASSLALAGYEQYF
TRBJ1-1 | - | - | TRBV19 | TGTGCCAGTAGTATAGTGGGGCGTGGGGGCATGAACACTGAAGCTTTCTTT | CASSIVGRGGMNTEAFF
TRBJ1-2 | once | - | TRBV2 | TGTGCCAGCAGTGAGGGGGGCTCGAACTATGGCTACACCTTC | CASSEGGSNYGYTF
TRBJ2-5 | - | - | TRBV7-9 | TGTGCCATCCGGGCAGAAGAGACCCAGTACTTC | CAIRAEETQYF
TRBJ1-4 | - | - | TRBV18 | TGTGCCAGCTCACAGCATCGGGGAGCAACTAATGAAAAACTGTTTTTT | CASSQHRGATNEKLFF
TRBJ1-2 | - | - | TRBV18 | TGTGCCAGCTCAGAAGGGGGAAATGGCTACACCTTC | CASSEGGNGYTF
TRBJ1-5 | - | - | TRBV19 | TGTGCCAGTAGTACCTCAGGGATAGGTCAGCCCCAGCATTTT | CASSTSGIGQPQHF
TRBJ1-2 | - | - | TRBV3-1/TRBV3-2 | TGTGCCAGCAGCCAATCCGGGGTTGGCTACACCTTC | CASSQSGVGYTF
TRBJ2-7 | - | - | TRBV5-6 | TGTGCCAGCAGCTTGTGGGACGACGAGCAGTACTTC | CASSLWDDEQYF
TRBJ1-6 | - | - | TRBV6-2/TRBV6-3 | TGTGCCAGCAGTTACTACCCTTCAGATTCACCCCTCCACTTT | CASSYYPSDSPLHF
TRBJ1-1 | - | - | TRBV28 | TGTGCCAGCAGCTCCAGGGGCGACGGGCCCACTGAAGCTTTCTTT | CASSSRGDGPTEAFF
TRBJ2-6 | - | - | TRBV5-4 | TGTGCCAGCAGCTCGGGGTTTACAGGGGACTACTCTGGGGCCAACGTCCTGACTTTC | CASSSGFTGDYSGANVLTF
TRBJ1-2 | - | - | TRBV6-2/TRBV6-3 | TGTGCCAGCAGTTACGGCAGGATCAGGGATGGCTACACCTTC | CASSYGRIRDGYTF
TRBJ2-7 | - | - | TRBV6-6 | TGTGCCAGCAGTTACTCACAGGGATTTTACGAGCAGTACTTC | CASSYSQGFYEQYF
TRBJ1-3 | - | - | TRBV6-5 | TGTGCCAGCAGCTCGGCGGGCAGCTCTGGAAACACCATATATTTT | CASSSAGSSGNTIYF
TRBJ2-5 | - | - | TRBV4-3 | TGCGCCAGCAGCCAAGCGGCAGGGTGGGAGACCCAGTACTTC | CASSQAAGWETQYF
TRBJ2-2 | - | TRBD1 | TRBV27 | TGTGCCAGCAGTTTAGGGTCAGGGGGCGCGGGTACCGGGGAGCTGTTTTTT | CASSLGSGGAGTGELFF
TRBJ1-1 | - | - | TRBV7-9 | TGTGCCAGCAGCTTCGGGGTATCGGCCACTGAAGCTTTCTTT | CASSFGVSATEAFF
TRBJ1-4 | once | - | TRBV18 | TGTGCCAGCTCACCAATTGGAAGCCCAAATGAAAAACTGTTTTTT | CASSPIGSPNEKLFF
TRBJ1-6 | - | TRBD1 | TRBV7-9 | TGTGCCAGCAGCCCAACAGGGGTAGGTTCACCCCTCCACTTT | CASSPTGVGSPLHF
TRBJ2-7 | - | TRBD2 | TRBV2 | TGTGCCAGCAGTCAGAGACTAGCGGGATCCTACGAGCAGTACTTC | CASSQRLAGSYEQYF
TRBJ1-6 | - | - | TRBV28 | TGTGCCAGCAGGGCCTCGGGGGATAATTCACCCCTCCACTTT | CASRASGDNSPLHF
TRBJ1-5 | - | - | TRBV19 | TGTGCCAGTAGTATAATGCGGGGGGCGGGCAATCAGCCCCAGCATTTT | CASSIMRGAGNQPQHF
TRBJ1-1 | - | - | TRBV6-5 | TGTGCCAGCAGTTACTCCAGGGTAAACACTGAAGCTTTCTTT | CASSYSRVNTEAFF